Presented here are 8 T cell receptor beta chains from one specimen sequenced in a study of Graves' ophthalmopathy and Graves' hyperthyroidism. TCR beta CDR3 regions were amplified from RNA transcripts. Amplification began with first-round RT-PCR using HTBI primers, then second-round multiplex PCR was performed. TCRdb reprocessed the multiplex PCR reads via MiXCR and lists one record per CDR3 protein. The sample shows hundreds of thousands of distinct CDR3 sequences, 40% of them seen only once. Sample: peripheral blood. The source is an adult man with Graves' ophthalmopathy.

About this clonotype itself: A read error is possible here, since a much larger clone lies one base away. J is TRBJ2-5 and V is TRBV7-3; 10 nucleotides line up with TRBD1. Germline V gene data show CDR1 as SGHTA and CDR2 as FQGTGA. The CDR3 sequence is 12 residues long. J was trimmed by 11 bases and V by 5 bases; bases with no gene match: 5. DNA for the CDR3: TGTGCCAGCAGCCGGGACAGGGGCCGTCAGTACTTC. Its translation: CASSRDRGRQYF.

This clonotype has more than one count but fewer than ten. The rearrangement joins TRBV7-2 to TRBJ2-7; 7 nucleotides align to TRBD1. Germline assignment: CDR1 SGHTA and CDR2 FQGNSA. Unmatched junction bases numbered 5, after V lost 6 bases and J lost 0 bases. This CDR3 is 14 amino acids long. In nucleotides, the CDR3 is TGTGCCAGCAGTTTTAGACAGGGCTCCTACGAGCAGTACTTC. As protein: CASSFRQGSYEQYF.

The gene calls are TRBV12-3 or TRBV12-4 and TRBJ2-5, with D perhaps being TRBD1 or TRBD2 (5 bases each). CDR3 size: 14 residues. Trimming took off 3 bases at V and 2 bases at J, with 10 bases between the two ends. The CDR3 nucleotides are TGTGCCAGCAGTTTTCGACAGCGGCAAGAGACCCAGTACTTC. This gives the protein CASSFRQRQETQYF.

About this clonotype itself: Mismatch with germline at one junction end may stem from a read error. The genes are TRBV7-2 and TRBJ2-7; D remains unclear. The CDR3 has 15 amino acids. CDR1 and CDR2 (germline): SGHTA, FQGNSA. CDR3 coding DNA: TGCGCCAGCAGCGCAAGACAAATACAATCCTACGAGCAGTACTTC. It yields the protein CASSARQIQSYEQYF.

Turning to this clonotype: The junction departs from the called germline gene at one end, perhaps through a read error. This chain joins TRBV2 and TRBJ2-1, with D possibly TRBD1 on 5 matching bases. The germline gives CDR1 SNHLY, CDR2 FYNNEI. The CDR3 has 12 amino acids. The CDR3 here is CASGEQVMEQFF. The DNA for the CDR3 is TGTGCCAGCGGTGAACAGGTCATGGAGCAGTTCTTC. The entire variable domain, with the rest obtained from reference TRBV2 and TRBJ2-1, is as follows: EPEVTQTPSHQVTQMGQEVILRCVPISNHLYFYWYRQILGQKVEFLVSFYNNEISEKSEIFDDQFSVERPDGSNFTLKIRSTKLEDSAMYFCASGEQVMEQFFGPGTRLTVL.

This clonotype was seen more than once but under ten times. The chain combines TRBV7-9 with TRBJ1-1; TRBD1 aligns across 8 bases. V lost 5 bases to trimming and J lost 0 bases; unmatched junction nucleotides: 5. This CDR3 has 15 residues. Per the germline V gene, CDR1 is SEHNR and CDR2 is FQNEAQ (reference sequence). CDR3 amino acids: CASSNRQGMNTEAFF. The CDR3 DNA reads TGTGCCAGCAGCAATAGACAGGGGATGAACACTGAAGCTTTCTTT.

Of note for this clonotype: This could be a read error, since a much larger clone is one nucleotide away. CDR3 loop: CASSSDQGAVEGTQYF. In DNA, the CDR3 is TGTGCCAGCAGCTCAGACCAGGGGGCTGTGGAAGGGACCCAGTACTTC. V is TRBV9 and J is TRBJ2-5; TRBD1 aligns across 8 bases. The germline V gene encodes CDR1 SGDLS and CDR2 YYNGEE. The CDR3 consists of 16 residues. The V and J ends lost 4 bases and 7 bases, in that order; junction bases with no gene match: 15.

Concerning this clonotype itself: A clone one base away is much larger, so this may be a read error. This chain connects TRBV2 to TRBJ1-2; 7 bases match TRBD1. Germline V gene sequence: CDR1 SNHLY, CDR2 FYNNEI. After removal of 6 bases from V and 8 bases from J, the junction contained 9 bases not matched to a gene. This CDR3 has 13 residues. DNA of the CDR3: TGTGCCAGCAGCCTCGGGACAGATTCGGGCTACACCTTC. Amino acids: CASSLGTDSGYTF. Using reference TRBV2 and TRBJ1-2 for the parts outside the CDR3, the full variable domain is EPEVTQTPSHQVTQMGQEVILRCVPISNHLYFYWYRQILGQKVEFLVSFYNNEISEKSEIFDDQFSVERPDGSNFTLKIRSTKLEDSAMYFCASSLGTDSGYTFGSGTRLTVV.